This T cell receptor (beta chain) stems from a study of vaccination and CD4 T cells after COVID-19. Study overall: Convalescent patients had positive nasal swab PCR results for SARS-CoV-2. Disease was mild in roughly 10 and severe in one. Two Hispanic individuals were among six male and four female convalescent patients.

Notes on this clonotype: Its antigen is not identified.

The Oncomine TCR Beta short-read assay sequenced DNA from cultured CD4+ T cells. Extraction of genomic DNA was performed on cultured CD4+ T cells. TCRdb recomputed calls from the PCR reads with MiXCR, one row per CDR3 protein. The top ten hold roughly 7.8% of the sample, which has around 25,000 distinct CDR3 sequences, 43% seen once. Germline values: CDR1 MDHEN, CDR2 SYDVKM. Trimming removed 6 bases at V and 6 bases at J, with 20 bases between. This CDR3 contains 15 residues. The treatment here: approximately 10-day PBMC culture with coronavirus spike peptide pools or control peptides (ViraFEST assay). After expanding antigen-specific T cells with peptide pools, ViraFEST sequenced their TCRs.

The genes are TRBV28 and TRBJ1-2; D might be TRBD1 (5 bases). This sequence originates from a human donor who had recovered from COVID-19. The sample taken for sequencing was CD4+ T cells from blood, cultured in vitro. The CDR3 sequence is CASSLSSGGLNGYTF. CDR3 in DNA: TGTGCCAGCAGCCTCTCTAGTGGGGGTCTCAATGGCTACACCTTC.